This is a list of T cell receptor beta chains from one sample in a study of cytomegalovirus exposure and HLA in healthy donors. Sequenced by immunoSEQ multiplex PCR; TCRdb stores in-frame clones only, minus some. Among more than 100,000 clones, about 80% were seen once, and the ten largest hold 2.7%. Input material: PBMCs. These receptor sequences come from a woman aged 40 to 49 in good health and CMV-seropositive. CDR3s include the opening cysteine and the closing phenylalanine or tryptophan. Each record gives: V gene, clone size, D gene, J gene, CDR3 DNA, CDR3 protein. D genes are given only for firm matches. Size is stated for part of the rows, as once, few or many counts, or as a class when the clone is expanded.

TRBV29-1	.	TRBD1	TRBJ1-1	TGCAGCGCAGCCCGACAGGGCACTGAAGCTTTCTTT	CSAARQGTEAFF
TRBV4-1	few	.	TRBJ1-1	TGCGCCAGCAGCCACGACACGGCTAACACTGAAGCTTTCTTT	CASSHDTANTEAFF
TRBV4-1	.	TRBD2	TRBJ2-5	TGCGCCAGCAGCAAAGGGACTAGCGGGAGTGGCGAGACCCAGTACTTC	CASSKGTSGSGETQYF
TRBV7-2	.	TRBD2	TRBJ2-7	TGTGCCAGCAGCTTAGGGGGGGGAACCGTCCCTTACGAGCAGTACTTC	CASSLGGGTVPYEQYF
TRBV11-1	.	TRBD1	TRBJ1-6	TGTGCCAGCAGCCCGACAGGGTACCTCCTCCACTTT	CASSPTGYLLHF
TRBV29-1	once	TRBD2	TRBJ2-7	TGCAGCGTTTTAGCGGGAGGGGTTCGGGCCGAGCAGTACTTC	CSVLAGGVRAEQYF
TRBV19	.	TRBD2	TRBJ2-2	TGTGCCAGTAGACCACCCGGACTAGCGGGAGCCCTCGGGGAGCTGTTTTTT	CASRPPGLAGALGELFF
TRBV5-4	.	.	TRBJ1-2	TGTGCCAGCAGCTTGGCCGAGCAGGGTACTAACTATGGCTACACCTTC	CASSLAEQGTNYGYTF
TRBV5-6	.	.	TRBJ2-3	TGTGCCAGCAGCTTGGACAGAACAGATACGCAGTATTTT	CASSLDRTDTQYF
TRBV9	.	.	TRBJ2-1	TGTGCCAGCAACCGGGTTTACTCCTACAATGAGCAGTTCTTC	CASNRVYSYNEQFF
TRBV5-1	.	.	TRBJ1-5	TGCGCCAGCAGCCCGGGATCTACCAATAGCAATCAGCCCCAGCATTTT	CASSPGSTNSNQPQHF
TRBV13	.	TRBD1	TRBJ1-1	TGTGCCAGCAGCGGCCGGGACAGACTTATAATGAACACTGAAGCTTTCTTT	CASSGRDRLIMNTEAFF
TRBV30	.	TRBD2	TRBJ2-1	TGTGCCTGGAGTGACCCGGGACTAGCACATGATGAGCAGTTCTTC	CAWSDPGLAHDEQFF
TRBV18	.	TRBD1	TRBJ1-3	TGTGCCAGCTCACCGGGACAGTGGGGCACTGGAAACACCATATATTTT	CASSPGQWGTGNTIYF
TRBV10-1	.	TRBD1	TRBJ2-2	TGCGCCAGTGGTCTCAGGGGGCGCCGAGGAACCGGGGAGCTGTTTTTT	CASGLRGRRGTGELFF
TRBV19	.	TRBD1	TRBJ1-5	TGTGCCAGTAGTGAGGGGACAGGGGCGCAGCCCCAGCATTTT	CASSEGTGAQPQHF
TRBV5-5	.	.	TRBJ1-2	TGTGCCAGCAGCTTGGTGGCAGGACTCAACTATGGCTACACCTTC	CASSLVAGLNYGYTF
TRBV4-2	once	TRBD2	TRBJ2-1	TGTGCCAGCAGTAGAACTAGCGGGAGAGGGAATGAGCAGTTCTTC	CASSRTSGRGNEQFF
TRBV18	.	.	TRBJ2-7	TGTGCCAGCTCACGGACAGAATCTTACGAGCAGTACTTC	CASSRTESYEQYF
TRBV25-1	once	.	TRBJ2-3	TGTGCCAGCAGTCCGGTTACCCACACAGATACGCAGTATTTT	CASSPVTHTDTQYF
TRBV7-3	once	TRBD1	TRBJ2-4	TGTGCCAGCAGCTTATTCGATTTGACAGGGCAGGCCAAAAACATTCAGTACTTC	CASSLFDLTGQAKNIQYF
TRBV6-1	.	TRBD1	TRBJ2-7	TGTGCCAGCAGTGACGGGACAGGGAGAGTCTACGAGCAGTACTTC	CASSDGTGRVYEQYF
TRBV19	.	.	TRBJ2-1	TGTGCCAGTACAGGGGCCTACAATGAGCAGTTCTTC	CASTGAYNEQFF
TRBV7-2	.	TRBD1	TRBJ2-3	TGTGCCAGCAGCTCTAGGACAGGGACAGATACGCAGTATTTT	CASSSRTGTDTQYF
TRBV11-2	.	TRBD1	TRBJ1-4	TGTGCCAGCAGCCCGACAGGGGGACGTGAAAAACTGTTTTTT	CASSPTGGREKLFF
TRBV6-5	.	TRBD1	TRBJ1-4	TGTGCCAGCAGTCCGAGCACAGGGGGCCGGGAAAAACTGTTTTTT	CASSPSTGGREKLFF
TRBV6-5	.	.	TRBJ1-1	TGTGCCAGCAGTTACTCGATGCAGGGCTACACTGAAGCTTTCTTT	CASSYSMQGYTEAFF
TRBV7-2	.	.	TRBJ1-4	TGTGCCAGCAGCTTAGTACCGGGGGGGGAAAAACTGTTTTTT	CASSLVPGGEKLFF
TRBV7-9	.	.	TRBJ1-3	TGTGCCAGCAGCTTCAGGGCAGGGATGAACACCATATATTTT	CASSFRAGMNTIYF
TRBV6-5	.	TRBD1	TRBJ2-1	TGTGCCAGCGGCTGGTCGGGGACAGGGGGCAATGAGCAGTTCTTC	CASGWSGTGGNEQFF
TRBV5-8	.	.	TRBJ1-1	TGTGCCAGCACCCCCGAGTCTGAAGCTTTCTTT	CASTPESEAFF
TRBV4-1	.	.	TRBJ2-2	TGCGCCAGTAATCCGGGACGGGGGGCTCCCGGGGAGCTGTTTTTT	CASNPGRGAPGELFF
TRBV5-1	.	.	TRBJ2-7	TGCGCCAGCAGCTTGGGCTTGGGGAGCTACGAGCAGTACTTC	CASSLGLGSYEQYF